This TCR beta chain derives from a study of shared clonotypes between healthy human individuals. This CDR3 has 14 amino acids. The V gene's germline CDR1 is MDHEN and CDR2 SYDVKM. Deletions cut 5 bases from V and 3 bases from J, with 12 bases between. Clones were read by immunoSEQ multiplex PCR, and TCRdb kept only the in-frame ones, dropping some. Of 100,000 to 120,000 clones listed, about 70% are singletons. Sequencing input: memory CD8+ T cells sorted from blood. Subset here: CD45RO+ cells pooled with CCR7-negative TemRA cells. The chain recombines TRBV28 with TRBJ2-3, with D perhaps given as TRBD1 or TRBD2 (5 bases each). This sequence originates from a woman in her 30s in good health. The CDR3 protein is CASSNRDPTDTQYF. DNA of the CDR3: TGTGCCAGCAGTAACCGGGACCCGACAGATACGCAGTATTTT.